Presented here are 14 T cell receptor beta chains from one specimen sequenced in a study of lymphopenia after photon versus proton radiotherapy (dated by TCRdb to the late 2010s). Library construction relied on the immunoSEQ multiplex PCR assay. Drawn from immuneACCESS, this table holds only the in-frame rearrangements with V and J called that TCRdb kept. Clones are partly lost; checked studies trace under half to an unresolved V gene and leave the rest unexplained. The sample table lists some 38,000 clones, about 94% of them with a count of one. Of the sample, roughly 15% falls within the top ten clones. The sequencing here drew on peripheral blood, taken from a patient treated with photon-based radiotherapy. The receptors come from a man aged 55 to 69 with cholangiocarcinoma.

The chain joins TRBV13 to TRBJ2-7, with D tentatively TRBD2 (6 bases). This CDR3 spans 13 amino acids. Trimming cost V 5 bases and J 1 base, with 9 bases left between them. Germline loops: CDR1 PRHDT, CDR2 FYEKMQ (reference sequence). The CDR3 DNA reads TGTGCCAGCAGCGAGACTAGTTCCTACGAGCAGTACTTC. Protein sequence: CASSETSSYEQYF.

V is TRBV5-1 and J is TRBJ1-1; D is unclear. The V and J ends lost 2 bases and 1 base respectively, with 21 bases between them. This CDR3 is built from 18 residues. CDR1 and CDR2 (germline): SGHRS, YFSETQ. This CDR3 is CASSFRPDSSRANTEAFF. CDR3 bases: TGCGCCAGCAGCTTCAGGCCAGACTCCTCAAGGGCGAACACTGAAGCTTTCTTT.

This clone came up once. Written as DNA, the CDR3 is TGTGCCAGCAGTTACGGTATAGCAATGGAGACCCAGTACTTC. Translated, it gives CASSYGIAMETQYF. The chain uses TRBV6-5 and TRBJ2-5; D is ambiguous. CDR1 MNHEY and CDR2 SVGAGI come from the germline V gene. This CDR3 region has 14 residues. Trimming stripped 2 bases from V and 5 bases from J, with 12 bases between.

This chain links TRBV11-3 with TRBJ1-2; TRBD1 agrees at 8 bases. Germline lookup yields CDR1 SGHNT and CDR2 YENEEA. CDR3 length: 14 amino acids. V shed 5 bases and J 2 bases; nucleotides not matched to a gene: 4. Here the CDR3 DNA reads TGTGCCAGCAGCCCACGACAGGGGAACTATGGCTACACCTTC. This gives the protein CASSPRQGNYGYTF.

The V and J genes are TRBV11-3 and TRBJ2-1; possibly TRBD1 or TRBD2 for D (5 bases each). The germline V and J ends were trimmed by 5 bases and 9 bases, with 23 bases remaining between them. Germline values: CDR1 SGHNT, CDR2 YENEEA. The CDR3 covers 16 residues. The CDR3: CASSVSGTSVGGEQFF. In DNA form, the CDR3 reads TGTGCCAGCAGCGTATCCGGGACCTCTGTAGGCGGTGAGCAGTTCTTC.

V usage is TRBV5-4 and J usage is TRBJ1-4; D is undetermined. The CDR3 contains 14 residues. The germline V gene has CDR1 SGHNT and CDR2 YYREEE (reference sequence). Between the trimmed V and J ends, which lost 5 bases and 8 bases, there was a span of 16 bases. The CDR3 is CASSSGPEKEKLFF. CDR3 nucleotides: TGTGCCAGCAGTTCCGGGCCTGAAAAAGAAAAACTGTTTTTT.

CDR3 sequence: CASSGSGGSSYNEQFF. The CDR3 nucleotides read TGTGCCAGCAGCGGAAGCGGGGGCAGCTCCTACAATGAGCAGTTCTTC. The rearrangement links TRBV9 to TRBJ2-1, with TRBD2 matching 8 bases. CDR1 is SGDLS, CDR2 YYNGEE, per germline. With V trimmed by 3 bases and J by 0 bases, 5 bases remained unmatched. The CDR3 spans 16 residues.

The V and J genes are TRBV4-2 and TRBJ1-3, with unresolved D. V gave up 0 bases and J gave up 8 bases, with 5 bases separating them. Per germline, CDR1 LGHNA and CDR2 YNFKEQ. The CDR3 has 12 amino acids. The CDR3 loop reads CASSQDRDTIYF. The CDR3 DNA is TGTGCCAGCAGCCAAGATAGGGACACCATATATTTT.

This rearrangement joins TRBV28 to TRBJ1-2; D gene ambiguous. The germline V gene encodes CDR1 MDHEN and CDR2 SYDVKM. The CDR3 extends over 15 amino acids. With 6 bases removed from V and 1 base from J, the gap between germline ends came to 15 bases. CDR3 region: CASSEQSQYNYGYTF. CDR3 DNA: TGTGCCAGCAGCGAACAGTCTCAATATAACTATGGCTACACCTTC.

The chain joins TRBV9 to TRBJ1-5; weak D call: TRBD1 (6 bases). The CDR3 extends over 15 amino acids. CDR1 and CDR2 (germline): SGDLS, YYNGEE. Trimming stripped 0 bases from V and 7 bases from J, with 14 bases between. The CDR3 spells CASSVGWGLGQPQHF. The CDR3 DNA reads as TGTGCCAGCAGCGTAGGCTGGGGGCTGGGGCAGCCCCAGCATTTT.

The CDR3 protein is CASLDTNLYNEQFF. CDR3 nucleotides: TGTGCCAGCCTGGACACTAACCTCTACAATGAGCAGTTCTTC. V and J are TRBV6-5 and TRBJ2-1; D is possibly TRBD1 (5 bases). The germline CDR1 and CDR2 sequences are MNHEY and SVGAGI. The V gene lost 8 bases and the J gene lost 3 bases, with 14 bases spanning the gap. This CDR3 region has 14 residues.

V and J are TRBV4-1 and TRBJ2-1, with D perhaps TRBD1 (5 bases). This CDR3 is 17 amino acids long. Germline V gene data show CDR1 as MGHRA and CDR2 as YSYEKL. The V and J ends lost 0 bases and 7 bases respectively, with 19 bases between them. CDR3 in amino acids: CASSQDLGLEQGNEQFF. The DNA of the CDR3 is TGCGCCAGCAGCCAAGATCTAGGCTTGGAGCAGGGTAATGAGCAGTTCTTC.

This rearrangement joins TRBV6-5 to TRBJ2-5; TRBD2 aligns across 13 bases. The trim removed 6 bases at V and 4 bases at J, leaving 5 bases unmatched. The CDR3 covers 15 residues. The germline V gene encodes CDR1 MNHEY and CDR2 SVGAGI. The CDR3 reads CASSGLAGDVETQYF. The CDR3 region has the DNA TGTGCCAGCAGCGGACTAGCGGGAGATGTAGAGACCCAGTACTTC.

This rearrangement joins TRBV10-2 to TRBJ2-3; the D gene could be TRBD1 or TRBD2 (5 bases each). This CDR3 region has 15 residues. V dropped 7 bases and J dropped 6 bases, with 20 bases sitting between them. Germline values: CDR1 WSHSY, CDR2 SAAADI. The CDR3 here is CASNGAEGGLDTQYF. Written as DNA, the CDR3 is TGCGCCAGCAACGGGGCAGAAGGTGGGCTGGATACGCAGTATTTT.